A single T cell receptor beta chain is shown here with its context. Germline CDR1 is SGHNT and CDR2 is YENEEA. V gave up 2 bases and J gave up 3 bases, with 11 bases separating them. The CDR3 is made up of 14 amino acids. Primers: 60 Vbeta forward and 13 Jbeta reverse. Clones were read by immunoSEQ multiplex PCR, and TCRdb kept only the in-frame ones, dropping some. This table has 80,000 to 95,000 clones, around 59% appearing once. The sample originates from a study of cytomegalovirus exposure and HLA in healthy donors. The sequenced sample was PBMCs. The genes are TRBV11-3 and TRBJ2-7; D might be TRBD2 (7 bases). The receptor was isolated from a human donor in good health. The CDR3 spells CASSLTGGLYEQYF. The CDR3 nucleotides read TGTGCCAGCAGCTTAACCGGGGGGCTCTACGAGCAGTACTTC.